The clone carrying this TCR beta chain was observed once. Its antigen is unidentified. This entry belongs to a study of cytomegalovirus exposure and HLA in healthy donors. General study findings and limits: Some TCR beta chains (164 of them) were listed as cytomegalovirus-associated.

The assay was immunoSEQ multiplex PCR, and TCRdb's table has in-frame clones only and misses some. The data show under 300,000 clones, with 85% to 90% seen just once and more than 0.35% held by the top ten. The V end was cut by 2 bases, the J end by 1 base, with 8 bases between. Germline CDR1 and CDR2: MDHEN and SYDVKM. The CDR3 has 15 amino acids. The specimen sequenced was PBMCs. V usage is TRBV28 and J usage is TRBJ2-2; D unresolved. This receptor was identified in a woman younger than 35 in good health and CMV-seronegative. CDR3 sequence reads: CASSLMTRNTGELFF. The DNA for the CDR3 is TGTGCCAGCAGTTTAATGACAAGGAACACCGGGGAGCTGTTTTTT. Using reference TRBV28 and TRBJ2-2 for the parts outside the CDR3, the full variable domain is DVKVTQSSRYLVKRTGEKVFLECVQDMDHENMFWYRQDPGLGLRLIYFSYDVKMKEKGDIPEGYSVSREKKERFSLILESASTNQTSMYLCASSLMTRNTGELFFGEGSRLTVL.